Presented here are 9 T cell receptor beta chains from one specimen sequenced in a study of blood T cell repertoires in COVID-19 (dated by TCRdb to the early 2020s). Libraries came from the immunoSEQ multiplex PCR assay. In TCRdb, the immuneACCESS table is reduced to in-frame sequences with V and J assigned. These tables do not hold every clone; where another copy was compared, an unresolved V gene accounts for under half, and the others remain unexplained. This sample comprises hundreds of thousands of clones, 85% to 90% of them detected only once. The ten biggest clones cover under 2% of the sample. Sequencing used PBMCs or T cells enriched from blood (not recorded which). These receptors all come from a man aged 35-49 years who had recovered from COVID-19.

The V and J genes are TRBV19 and TRBJ2-7; tentative D call: TRBD2 (6 bases). CDR1 is LNHDA, CDR2 SQIVND, per germline (reference sequence). Trimming removed 9 bases from V and 6 bases from J, with 12 bases in between. The CDR3 sequence is 11 residues long. Here the CDR3 DNA reads TGTGCCAGCAGACGGGGAGGCGAGCAGTACTTC. Amino acid sequence: CASRRGGEQYF.

This clone has just one count. The J gene is TRBJ2-1, the V gene TRBV7-6, with a weak D call TRBD1 (5 bases). The CDR3 has 14 residues. V was clipped by 1 base and J by 8 bases, with 12 bases between them. Germline-derived CDR1 and CDR2 are SGHVS and FNYEAQ. Here the CDR3 reads CASSLVVPGHEQFF. For the CDR3, the DNA is TGTGCCAGCAGCTTAGTAGTTCCAGGGCATGAGCAGTTCTTC.

The genes are TRBV5-1 and TRBJ2-5; 7 nucleotides align to TRBD2. J gave up 5 bases and V 1 base, and 11 bases lay outside the gene matches. CDR1 and CDR2 (germline): SGHRS, YFSETQ. The CDR3 has 16 amino acids. The CDR3 protein is CASSLRPSGTLETQYF. The CDR3 DNA is TGCGCCAGCAGCTTGAGGCCTAGCGGTACTCTGGAGACCCAGTACTTC.

This chain links TRBV7-3 with TRBJ2-5; 12 bases match TRBD2. Germline V CDR1 and CDR2: SGHTA, FQGTGA. This CDR3 contains 15 residues. J gave up 3 bases and V 4 bases, and 3 bases lay outside the gene matches. The chain's CDR3 is CASSSLAGGKETQYF. CDR3 nucleotide sequence: TGTGCCAGCAGCTCCCTAGCGGGGGGGAAAGAGACCCAGTACTTC.

The chain couples TRBV2 to TRBJ1-5, with D possibly being TRBD1 (6 bases). Germline V gene data show CDR1 as SNHLY and CDR2 as FYNNEI. Deletions cut 6 bases from V and 3 bases from J, with 15 bases between. The CDR3 runs to 15 residues. The CDR3 is CASSADRSFNQPQHF. CDR3 DNA: TGTGCCAGCAGCGCAGACAGGAGTTTCAATCAGCCCCAGCATTTT.

The genes are TRBV28 and TRBJ1-2; 7 bases are a match to TRBD1. V gave up 5 bases and J gave up 4 bases; unmatched junction bases: 10. Germline CDR1 reads MDHEN; CDR2 reads SYDVKM. The CDR3 is 15 residues long. CDR3 coding DNA: TGTGCCAGCAGTGCCTGGACAGGCCAGGGCTATGGCTACACCTTC. Amino acid sequence: CASSAWTGQGYGYTF.

The J gene is TRBJ1-4, the V gene TRBV27; 7 bases map to TRBD1. This CDR3 region has 14 residues. CDR1 and CDR2 from the germline V gene are MNHEY and SMNVEV (reference sequence). J was trimmed by 10 bases and V by 3 bases; bases with no gene match: 8. The CDR3 is CASSLGQYSGKLFF. CDR3 bases: TGTGCCAGCAGTTTGGGACAGTACTCTGGAAAACTGTTTTTT.

This clone was detected only once. This chain connects TRBV9 to TRBJ2-3; TRBD2 might be the D (7 bases). The ends were cut back, 1 base at V and 5 bases at J, with 20 bases in the middle. The CDR3 runs to 17 residues. CDR1 is SGDLS and CDR2 is YYNGEE in the germline V gene. The CDR3 protein is CASSVYSRGPGGDTQYF. The CDR3 bases are TGTGCCAGCAGCGTATACTCCCGGGGGCCGGGAGGAGATACGCAGTATTTT.

The chain has TRBV19 and TRBJ1-1; D remains unclear. The V and J ends lost 1 base and 5 bases respectively, with 11 bases between them. The germline CDR1 and CDR2 sequences are LNHDA and SQIVND (reference sequence). There are 14 residues in the CDR3. The CDR3 region is CASSIAPMETEAFF. CDR3 coding DNA: TGTGCCAGTAGTATAGCGCCGATGGAGACTGAAGCTTTCTTT.